Described below is a single TCR beta chain sequence and its context. Only in-frame clones appear in the TCRdb table, and some are missing; sequencing was by immunoSEQ multiplex PCR. The sample lists about 440,000 clones; around 89% were seen once. V was clipped by 0 bases and J by 1 base, with 5 bases between them. The CDR3 has 14 amino acids. Germline CDR1 SGHKS, CDR2 YYEKEE (reference sequence). This sample was included in a study of blood T cell repertoires in COVID-19. Sequenced sample: peripheral blood. The clonotype comes from a woman aged 50 to 65 with COVID-19, enrolled during active disease. The chain couples TRBV5-5 to TRBJ1-5, with D tentatively TRBD1 (5 bases). CDR3 DNA: TGTGCCAGCAGCTTGGGACAGAGCAATCAGCCCCAGCATTTT. Protein sequence: CASSLGQSNQPQHF.